This T cell receptor (beta chain) was documented in a study of shared clonotypes between healthy human individuals (TCRdb year 2020). Describing the broader study: The cohort comprised a couple of women and a few men aged 18 to 49 years. Per donor, three plates each were used for CD4 naive and CD4 memory, two for CD8 naive, and one for CD8 memory. To estimate repertoire size and how much clonotypes are shared between individuals, the study performed deep sequencing of blood TCR repertoires from roughly five healthy adults. Libraries were prepared and TCR repertoires were sequenced by different laboratories using diverse techniques, in order to increase sequencing depth and limit assay-specific biases. Leukapheresis yielded between about 0.8 and 8.9 billion PBMCs per donor. Here is what the overall study found, with its caveats: Pairwise subsampling led to the expectation that sequencing depth would affect the degree of clonotype sharing among donors. Larger estimated clonotype richness was generally found for naive subsets than for memory subsets. Clonotypes shared by all four sorted-subset donors showed higher generation probabilities than non-shared clonotypes. Sampling was limited to blood, and TCR repertoires in tissue likely differ from TCR repertoires in blood. Incomplete sequencing was indicated by rarefaction of sorted-subset datasets, despite the large sequencing depth. Across four donors, about 5.2% of naive CD4, over 3% of naive CD8, 2% to 2.5% of memory CD4, and 0.3% to 0.45% of memory CD8 clonotypes were shared. The genetic and exposure-history diversity represented was limited by the small number of donors.

Notes on this clone: Its antigen remains unidentified. No per-base quality is available; no much larger clone lies one base away.

The donors were healthy, HIV-negative adults with no recently reported acute infections or vaccinations. Only Caucasian adults living in Nashville, Tennessee, USA were represented among the donors. CD4+ T cells were enriched by magnetic negative selection; naive cells were then positively selected on CD45RA, and the negative fraction formed the memory subset. Blood was obtained by leukapheresis, after which PBMCs were separated by Ficoll-Histopaque density gradient centrifugation and cryopreserved in liquid nitrogen vapor phase. Analytical flow cytometry was used to check the purity and quantity of every magnetically sorted T cell population. Genomic DNA was isolated from each sorted fraction and quantified by UV absorbance on a Nanodrop 2000c. Using the deep immunoSEQ assay, multiplex PCR amplified TCR CDR3 regions from genomic DNA. Genomic DNA extracted from each cell subset was distributed evenly over all wells of several immunoSEQ 96-well plates, and each plate served as one replicate. For sorted subsets, 200 to 250 ng of genomic DNA, equivalent to around 30,000 T cell genomes, went into each replicate PCR. Purified libraries were measured with a Qubit 3.0 fluorometer, size-checked on a Bioanalyzer 2100, and measured again with the KAPA Library Quantification kit. Every immunoSEQ 96-well plate was sequenced on a separate single-read 150-cycle Illumina NextSeq 550 flow cell. Under the source paper's analysis protocol: Because only junctional sequences without quality scores were contained in the immunoSEQ output, filtering matching that applied to full-length reads could not be performed. Sequences were annotated with PyIR, a Python wrapper for IgBLAST v1.9, and V/J genes and CDR3 were assigned using IMGT germline references. Reads with weak V/J assignments (E-value above 1e-6), missing CDR3, stop codons, out-of-frame junctions, or ambiguous translated residues were removed. V3J clonotypes were defined by identical inferred V gene, J gene, and CDR3 amino acid sequence. Percentage overlap between repertoires was calculated by dividing the number of shared unique clonotypes by the size of the smaller repertoire. Repertoire richness was assessed with RTK rarefaction, the Chao1 estimator, and Recon v2.1 estimates of unobserved clonotypes. Generation probabilities were computed with OLGA for all TCRbeta clonotypes obtained by the gDNA method from several donors. TCRdb carries this immuneACCESS record with in-frame sequences only. Its versions omit some clonotypes, under half of them owing to an unresolved V gene in the studies checked, with the rest unexplained. The V and J calls and clone size come from that table; D and trimming were worked out from the DNA. This sample holds roughly 650,000 clones; more than 95% were observed only once. Clones ranked in the top ten supply about 0.057% of the sample.

The germline V gene (reference sequence) supplies CDR1 WNHNN and CDR2 SYGVQD. The CDR3 goes from the cysteine to the phenylalanine over 15 residues. The read is trimmed to its CDR3 DNA, 45 bases read in frame from base 1. V is reduced by 5 bases and J by 3 bases, leaving a spacing of 17 bases between them. The chain uses TRBV10-1 and TRBJ2-7; the D segment is perhaps TRBD1 or TRBD2, each sharing 5 matched bases. The clonotype was recovered from a woman under 40 in good health. Sample: naive CD4+ T cells sorted from blood. The sample's cell subset or site label is to be understood as: CD45RA+ positively selected. CDR3 protein: CASSPGPQFYYEQYF. Here is the DNA: TGCGCCAGCAGTCCGGGGCCCCAGTTCTACTACGAGCAGTACTTC.